This T cell receptor beta chain was captured by sequencing in a study of blood T cell repertoires in COVID-19. Whole-study context: Donors in the United States, Italy and Spain gave samples during acute or convalescent COVID-19.

Authors' methods: The authors estimated nucleated cell counts from reference gene primer amplification. TCRdb keeps only in-frame clones here, not all; method: immunoSEQ multiplex PCR. V, J and clone size reflect that table, while D and trimming were determined from the DNA. Among some 320,000 clones listed, 85% were seen once. This sequence was found in a human donor in a cohort sampled during active COVID-19. Input material: peripheral blood.

The CDR3 loop reads CASSRRQGRETQYF. The DNA for the CDR3 is TGTGCCAGCAGCCGCAGACAGGGCCGAGAGACCCAGTACTTC. The genes are TRBV6-5 and TRBJ2-5; 7 bases fit TRBD1. CDR3 size: 14 residues. The germline V gene encodes CDR1 MNHEY and CDR2 SVGAGI. V lost 6 bases, J lost 4 bases, and 8 bases stayed unmatched.